These T cell receptor beta chains were read from a single sample in a study of T cell responses to AZD1222 COVID-19 vaccine. Sequencing used immunoSEQ multiplex PCR; TCRdb keeps in-frame clones, though not all of them. In the table there are approximately 100,000 clones, roughly nine tenths of which are singletons. The sample consisted of peripheral blood, taken on day 0 of AZD1222 vaccination. The receptors were gathered from an adult in good health. Both conserved end residues are part of each CDR3. D genes are given only for firm matches. Not every row has a clone size; where given, it reads once, few, many or a size class.

d_call clone_size j_call v_call cdr3_aa cdr3_nt
TRBD1 - TRBJ2-5 TRBV6-2/TRBV6-3 CASSRPGTGMETQYF TGTGCCAGCAGTCGTCCCGGGACAGGGATGGAGACCCAGTACTTC
- - TRBJ1-2 TRBV12-3/TRBV12-4 CASSFGHNYGYTF TGTGCCAGCAGTTTCGGGCATAACTATGGCTACACCTTC
- - TRBJ1-5 TRBV19 CATRQYSNQPQHF TGTGCCACGAGGCAGTATAGCAATCAGCCCCAGCATTTT
TRBD2 - TRBJ2-3 TRBV5-6 CASSSFTGTSGNTDTQYF TGTGCCAGCAGCTCTTTCACCGGGACTAGCGGAAACACAGATACGCAGTATTTT
- - TRBJ2-4 TRBV15 CATSRVGVVAKNIQYF TGTGCCACCAGCAGAGTCGGGGTAGTGGCCAAAAACATTCAGTACTTC
- - TRBJ1-5 TRBV9 CASSPQGNQPQHF TGTGCCAGCAGCCCCCAGGGCAATCAGCCCCAGCATTTT
- few TRBJ2-4 TRBV30 CAWSPGTIAKNIQYF TGTGCCTGGAGTCCTGGGACAATAGCCAAAAACATTCAGTACTTC
TRBD1 - TRBJ2-1 TRBV6-1 CASSEEGTGGLYNEQFF TGTGCCAGCAGTGAAGAGGGGACAGGGGGCCTCTACAATGAGCAGTTCTTC
TRBD1 once TRBJ2-2 TRBV4-3 CASSQDGTAYGELFF TGCGCCAGCAGCCAAGACGGGACAGCGTACGGGGAGCTGTTTTTT
- - TRBJ2-2 TRBV27 CASSLLGELFF TGTGCCAGCAGTTTATTGGGGGAGCTGTTTTTT
TRBD1 - TRBJ1-5 TRBV5-4 CASSWGGGGPNQPQHF TGTGCCAGCAGCTGGGGGGGAGGGGGCCCCAATCAGCCCCAGCATTTT
- - TRBJ1-1 TRBV30 CAWSALMNTEAFF TGTGCCTGGAGTGCTTTAATGAACACTGAAGCTTTCTTT
- - TRBJ1-1 TRBV29-1 CSVRPLGPNTEAFF TGCAGCGTCCGGCCCTTGGGGCCGAACACTGAAGCTTTCTTT